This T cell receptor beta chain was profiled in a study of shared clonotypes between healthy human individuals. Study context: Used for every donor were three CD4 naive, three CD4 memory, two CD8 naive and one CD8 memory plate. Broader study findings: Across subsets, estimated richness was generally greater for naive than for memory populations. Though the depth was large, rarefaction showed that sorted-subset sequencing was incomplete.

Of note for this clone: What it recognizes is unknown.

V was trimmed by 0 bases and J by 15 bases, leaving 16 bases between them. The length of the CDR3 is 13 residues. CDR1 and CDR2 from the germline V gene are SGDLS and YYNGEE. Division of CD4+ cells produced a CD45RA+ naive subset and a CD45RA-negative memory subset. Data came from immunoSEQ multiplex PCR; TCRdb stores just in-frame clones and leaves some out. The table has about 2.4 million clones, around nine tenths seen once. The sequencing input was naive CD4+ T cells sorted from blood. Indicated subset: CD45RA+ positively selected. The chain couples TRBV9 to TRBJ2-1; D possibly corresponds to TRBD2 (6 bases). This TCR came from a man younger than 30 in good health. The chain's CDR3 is CASSVDGGGFGFF. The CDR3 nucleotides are TGTGCCAGCAGCGTAGATGGGGGAGGATTTGGGTTCTTC.